These T cell receptor beta chains were read from a single sample in a study of shared clonotypes between healthy human individuals. Repertoires were generated with immunoSEQ multiplex PCR, while TCRdb's copy carries only in-frame clones and drops some. The profile shows about 2 million clones, approximately 95% of them singletons. Input material: naive CD8+ T cells sorted from blood. Source of these receptors: a man in his late teens or twenties in good health. Each CDR3 is given with its conserved first and last residue. D genes are given only for firm matches. Not all rows give a size; the values are once, few, many and, for expanded clones, a class.

j_call: TRBJ2-7
d_call: TRBD1
v_call: TRBV7-8
clone_size: .
cdr3_aa: CASSTTTGDYEQYF
cdr3_nt: TGTGCCAGCAGCACCACGACAGGGGACTACGAGCAGTACTTC

j_call: TRBJ2-7
d_call: .
v_call: TRBV6-5
clone_size: once
cdr3_aa: CASSYGGPNSYEQYF
cdr3_nt: TGTGCCAGCAGTTACGGGGGACCTAACTCCTACGAGCAGTACTTC

j_call: TRBJ2-7
d_call: TRBD2
v_call: TRBV4-3
clone_size: .
cdr3_aa: CASSQVLAGSYEQYF
cdr3_nt: TGCGCCAGCAGCCAAGTTCTAGCGGGATCCTACGAGCAGTACTTC

j_call: TRBJ1-6
d_call: .
v_call: TRBV2
clone_size: .
cdr3_aa: CASSEARTTGSPLHF
cdr3_nt: TGTGCCAGCAGTGAAGCACGGACAACAGGTTCACCCCTCCACTTT

j_call: TRBJ2-1
d_call: .
v_call: TRBV4-2
clone_size: once
cdr3_aa: CASSLGGEQFF
cdr3_nt: TGTGCCAGCAGCCTCGGAGGGGAGCAGTTCTTC

j_call: TRBJ2-3
d_call: TRBD2
v_call: TRBV4-3
clone_size: .
cdr3_aa: CASSQDFSGEGRTDTQYF
cdr3_nt: TGCGCCAGCAGCCAAGATTTTTCGGGGGAGGGCCGCACAGATACGCAGTATTTT

j_call: TRBJ2-5
d_call: .
v_call: TRBV5-6
clone_size: .
cdr3_aa: CASSPAGEETQYF
cdr3_nt: TGTGCCAGCAGCCCTGCCGGTGAAGAGACCCAGTACTTC

j_call: TRBJ2-5
d_call: TRBD2
v_call: TRBV2
clone_size: .
cdr3_aa: CASSDMIGLAGGPNQETQYF
cdr3_nt: TGTGCCAGCAGTGATATGATAGGACTAGCGGGAGGACCGAACCAAGAGACCCAGTACTTC

j_call: TRBJ1-6
d_call: .
v_call: TRBV30
clone_size: .
cdr3_aa: CAWSLGRGHNSPLHF
cdr3_nt: TGTGCCTGGAGTTTGGGTAGGGGTCATAATTCACCCCTCCACTTT

j_call: TRBJ1-4
d_call: .
v_call: TRBV5-1
clone_size: .
cdr3_aa: CASRPSMGRSGEKLFF
cdr3_nt: TGCGCCAGCAGACCGTCTATGGGACGCAGTGGTGAAAAACTGTTTTTT

j_call: TRBJ2-7
d_call: TRBD1
v_call: TRBV27
clone_size: .
cdr3_aa: CASSLGTEYEQYF
cdr3_nt: TGTGCCAGCAGTTTAGGGACAGAATACGAGCAGTACTTC

j_call: TRBJ2-2
d_call: .
v_call: TRBV11-2
clone_size: .
cdr3_aa: CASSLGPGELFF
cdr3_nt: TGTGCCAGCAGCTTGGGGCCCGGGGAGCTGTTTTTT

j_call: TRBJ2-1
d_call: TRBD2
v_call: TRBV7-8
clone_size: .
cdr3_aa: CASSFPVAGGVQFF
cdr3_nt: TGTGCCAGCAGCTTTCCCGTAGCGGGGGGTGTGCAGTTCTTC

j_call: TRBJ2-3
d_call: .
v_call: TRBV4-1
clone_size: .
cdr3_aa: CASSQEGLSTADTQYF
cdr3_nt: TGCGCCAGCAGCCAAGAGGGCCTCTCTACGGCAGATACGCAGTATTTT

j_call: TRBJ2-5
d_call: .
v_call: TRBV5-1
clone_size: .
cdr3_aa: CAPRRSCTSETQYF
cdr3_nt: TGCGCCCCCAGGCGTTCATGTACCAGTGAGACCCAGTACTTC

j_call: TRBJ1-6
d_call: .
v_call: TRBV15
clone_size: few
cdr3_aa: CATSTDSVGSSPLHF
cdr3_nt: TGTGCCACCAGCACAGACAGCGTGGGGAGTTCACCCCTCCACTTT

j_call: TRBJ2-2
d_call: .
v_call: TRBV2
clone_size: .
cdr3_aa: CASSDQDTGELFF
cdr3_nt: TGTGCCAGCAGTGATCAGGATACCGGGGAGCTGTTTTTT

j_call: TRBJ1-1
d_call: .
v_call: TRBV19
clone_size: .
cdr3_aa: CASSYQLEAFF
cdr3_nt: TGTGCCAGTAGTTACCAGCTTGAAGCTTTCTTT

j_call: TRBJ2-1
d_call: .
v_call: TRBV7-9
clone_size: .
cdr3_aa: CASSPPLVPHSYNEQFF
cdr3_nt: TGTGCCAGCAGCCCGCCCCTCGTCCCACACTCTTACAATGAGCAGTTCTTC

j_call: TRBJ2-3
d_call: .
v_call: TRBV11-2
clone_size: .
cdr3_aa: CASSPVGGVDTQYF
cdr3_nt: TGTGCCAGCAGCCCTGTGGGGGGCGTAGATACGCAGTATTTT

j_call: TRBJ1-1
d_call: .
v_call: TRBV15
clone_size: once
cdr3_aa: CATSREKRLLNTEAFF
cdr3_nt: TGTGCCACCAGCAGAGAGAAAAGGTTATTGAACACTGAAGCTTTCTTT

j_call: TRBJ2-1
d_call: TRBD2
v_call: TRBV6-7
clone_size: .
cdr3_aa: CASSYKAGELRNEQFF
cdr3_nt: TGTGCCAGCAGTTACAAGGCGGGAGAACTGCGCAATGAGCAGTTCTTC

j_call: TRBJ2-7
d_call: .
v_call: TRBV18
clone_size: .
cdr3_aa: CASSPVTEGAYEQYF
cdr3_nt: TGTGCCAGCTCACCCGTCACCGAGGGGGCCTACGAGCAGTACTTC

j_call: TRBJ2-7
d_call: .
v_call: TRBV2
clone_size: .
cdr3_aa: CASSDGDSQFFYEQYF
cdr3_nt: TGTGCCAGCAGTGACGGGGACTCACAGTTTTTTTACGAGCAGTACTTC

j_call: TRBJ2-5
d_call: TRBD2
v_call: TRBV9
clone_size: .
cdr3_aa: CASSPRSAGAETQYF
cdr3_nt: TGTGCCAGCAGCCCCCGATCGGCGGGAGCAGAGACCCAGTACTTC

j_call: TRBJ2-3
d_call: TRBD1
v_call: TRBV5-8
clone_size: .
cdr3_aa: CASKTGTANTDTQYF
cdr3_nt: TGTGCCAGCAAAACCGGGACAGCTAACACAGATACGCAGTATTTT

j_call: TRBJ2-5
d_call: .
v_call: TRBV4-2
clone_size: .
cdr3_aa: CASSQSLSGVWPQYF
cdr3_nt: TGTGCCAGCAGCCAAAGTCTCTCGGGTGTCTGGCCCCAGTACTTC

j_call: TRBJ2-7
d_call: .
v_call: TRBV6-4
clone_size: .
cdr3_aa: CASSDLAGNCSYEQYF
cdr3_nt: TGTGCCAGCAGTGACTTGGCGGGTAATTGCTCCTACGAGCAGTACTTC

j_call: TRBJ2-2
d_call: .
v_call: TRBV30
clone_size: .
cdr3_aa: CAWSVTSSGSTGELFF
cdr3_nt: TGTGCCTGGAGCGTAACAAGTTCGGGTTCCACCGGGGAGCTGTTTTTT

j_call: TRBJ1-3
d_call: .
v_call: TRBV10-2
clone_size: once
cdr3_aa: CASRAQSSGNTIYF
cdr3_nt: TGCGCCAGCAGGGCACAGAGCTCTGGAAACACCATATATTTT

j_call: TRBJ1-1
d_call: .
v_call: TRBV7-9
clone_size: .
cdr3_aa: CASSPALQGPGTEAFF
cdr3_nt: TGTGCCAGCAGCCCCGCGCTTCAGGGGCCGGGAACTGAAGCTTTCTTT

j_call: TRBJ1-5
d_call: .
v_call: TRBV19
clone_size: .
cdr3_aa: CASSITGFSNQPQHF
cdr3_nt: TGTGCCAGTAGTATCACGGGCTTTAGCAATCAGCCCCAGCATTTT

j_call: TRBJ2-7
d_call: TRBD1
v_call: TRBV30
clone_size: .
cdr3_aa: CAWSQGLEQYF
cdr3_nt: TGTGCCTGGTCACAGGGGTTGGAGCAGTACTTC

j_call: TRBJ1-2
d_call: TRBD1
v_call: TRBV5-1
clone_size: .
cdr3_aa: CASSSTGTGDGYTF
cdr3_nt: TGCGCCAGCAGCTCTACCGGGACAGGGGATGGCTACACCTTC

j_call: TRBJ2-3
d_call: .
v_call: TRBV7-9
clone_size: .
cdr3_aa: CASSLSSTDTQYF
cdr3_nt: TGTGCCAGCAGCTTGTCCTCCACAGATACGCAGTATTTT

j_call: TRBJ2-5
d_call: TRBD2
v_call: TRBV7-9
clone_size: .
cdr3_aa: CASSLSGGASQETQYF
cdr3_nt: TGTGCCAGCAGCTTAAGCGGGGGAGCGTCCCAAGAGACCCAGTACTTC

j_call: TRBJ2-2
d_call: .
v_call: TRBV6-5
clone_size: .
cdr3_aa: CASSYAGGNTGELFF
cdr3_nt: TGTGCCAGCAGTTACGCAGGAGGGAACACCGGGGAGCTGTTTTTT

j_call: TRBJ2-7
d_call: .
v_call: TRBV6-7
clone_size: .
cdr3_aa: CASSYSDDEHEQYF
cdr3_nt: TGTGCCAGCAGTTACTCGGACGACGAGCACGAGCAGTACTTC

j_call: TRBJ2-5
d_call: .
v_call: TRBV7-7
clone_size: .
cdr3_aa: CASSLVGGAKETQYF
cdr3_nt: TGTGCTAGCAGCTTAGTAGGGGGTGCTAAAGAGACCCAGTACTTC

j_call: TRBJ2-7
d_call: TRBD1
v_call: TRBV13
clone_size: .
cdr3_aa: CASSFRDRDHEQYF
cdr3_nt: TGTGCCAGCAGCTTCCGGGACAGGGACCACGAGCAGTACTTC

j_call: TRBJ2-7
d_call: TRBD1
v_call: TRBV29-1
clone_size: .
cdr3_aa: CSVSEGTGGYEQYF
cdr3_nt: TGCAGCGTAAGCGAGGGGACAGGGGGATACGAGCAGTACTTC

j_call: TRBJ2-7
d_call: TRBD2
v_call: TRBV2
clone_size: .
cdr3_aa: CASSERGGRSYEQYF
cdr3_nt: TGTGCCAGCAGTGAACGGGGCGGGAGGTCCTACGAGCAGTACTTC

j_call: TRBJ2-7
d_call: .
v_call: TRBV19
clone_size: .
cdr3_aa: CASSPRGYGSYEQYF
cdr3_nt: TGTGCCAGTAGCCCCCGGGGTTATGGGTCCTACGAGCAGTACTTC

j_call: TRBJ2-3
d_call: TRBD2
v_call: TRBV27
clone_size: .
cdr3_aa: CASSISTTSGYTDTQYF
cdr3_nt: TGTGCCAGCAGTATATCAACGACTAGCGGATACACAGATACGCAGTATTTT

j_call: TRBJ2-3
d_call: .
v_call: TRBV5-1
clone_size: .
cdr3_aa: CASSLPQDYRTDTQYF
cdr3_nt: TGCGCCAGCAGCTTGCCCCAGGACTATCGAACAGATACGCAGTATTTT

j_call: TRBJ1-4
d_call: .
v_call: TRBV7-9
clone_size: .
cdr3_aa: CASSLVGEKLFF
cdr3_nt: TGTGCCAGCAGCTTAGTGGGTGAAAAACTGTTTTTT

j_call: TRBJ1-5
d_call: .
v_call: TRBV6-4
clone_size: .
cdr3_aa: CASSDPKWGTKRGFSNQPQHF
cdr3_nt: TGTGCCAGCAGTGACCCAAAGTGGGGGACTAAAAGGGGATTTAGCAATCAGCCCCAGCATTTT

j_call: TRBJ2-7
d_call: .
v_call: TRBV9
clone_size: .
cdr3_aa: CASSVYPDSYEQYF
cdr3_nt: TGTGCCAGCAGCGTATACCCGGACTCCTACGAGCAGTACTTC

j_call: TRBJ2-1
d_call: .
v_call: TRBV4-3
clone_size: .
cdr3_aa: CASSHLAGNEQFF
cdr3_nt: TGCGCCAGCAGCCACCTAGCCGGCAATGAGCAGTTCTTC

j_call: TRBJ1-1
d_call: TRBD1
v_call: TRBV25-1
clone_size: once
cdr3_aa: CASRDSEAFF
cdr3_nt: TGTGCCAGCCGGGACAGTGAAGCTTTCTTT

j_call: TRBJ1-5
d_call: .
v_call: TRBV19
clone_size: .
cdr3_aa: CASSMGISNQPQHF
cdr3_nt: TGTGCCAGTAGTATGGGTATTAGCAATCAGCCCCAGCATTTT

j_call: TRBJ2-1
d_call: TRBD1
v_call: TRBV7-9
clone_size: once
cdr3_aa: CASSPPEYRGLYNEQFF
cdr3_nt: TGTGCCAGCAGCCCCCCTGAGTACAGGGGGCTTTACAATGAGCAGTTCTTC

j_call: TRBJ2-7
d_call: .
v_call: TRBV15
clone_size: .
cdr3_aa: CATSRDRHYEQYF
cdr3_nt: TGTGCCACCAGCAGAGATCGTCACTACGAGCAGTACTTC

j_call: TRBJ1-5
d_call: .
v_call: TRBV5-4
clone_size: .
cdr3_aa: CASSSDGNQPQHF
cdr3_nt: TGTGCCAGCAGCTCAGACGGCAATCAGCCCCAGCATTTT

j_call: TRBJ1-6
d_call: TRBD1
v_call: TRBV9
clone_size: .
cdr3_aa: CASSVTGGNSPLHF
cdr3_nt: TGTGCCAGCAGCGTAACAGGGGGTAATTCACCCCTCCACTTT